These 3 T cell receptor beta chains were sequenced from one sample in a study of regulatory T cells in long-lasting Graves disease. TCRdb analysed the reads with MiXCR anew, one entry per CDR3 protein. Counted here are 550 to 800 distinct CDR3 sequences, approximately 59% occurring once; the ten biggest clones make up under 20%. RNA extracted from PBMCs served as the sequencing template. The specimen was peripheral blood mononuclear cells (PBMCs), collected with antithyroid drug treatment, in newly diagnosed or persistent Graves disease (not recorded which). The receptors shown here come from a female donor with Graves disease.

V gene TRBV20-1 combines with J gene TRBJ2-2, with no clear D. The CDR3 runs to 12 residues. Trimming took off 3 bases at V and 8 bases at J, with 10 bases between the two ends. Germline assignment: CDR1 DFQATT and CDR2 SNEGSKA (reference sequence). This CDR3 reads CSASAQGGELFF. The CDR3 nucleotides are TGCAGTGCTAGCGCCCAAGGAGGGGAGCTGTTTTTT.

The V and J genes are TRBV6-2 or TRBV6-3 and TRBJ2-7; a weak D match, TRBD2 (6 bases). CDR1 is MNHEY and CDR2 is SVGEGT in the germline V gene. The CDR3 loop spans 16 amino acids. Trimming shortened V by 0 bases and J by 6 bases, and 18 bases separated the two germline ends. CDR3 nucleotides: TGTGCCAGCAGTTACTCTTCGGAGGGGCGGGGAAGCGAGCAGTACTTC. Amino acids: CASSYSSEGRGSEQYF.

CDR3 sequence: CASSPLGPVGTSGRDNFNEQFF. Here the CDR3 DNA reads TGTGCCAGCAGTCCCCTCGGGCCTGTCGGGACTAGCGGGAGGGATAACTTCAATGAGCAGTTCTTC. V usage is TRBV12-3 or TRBV12-4 and J usage is TRBJ2-1; 16 positions agree with TRBD2. V trimming: 5 bases; J trimming: 6 bases; junction bases outside the gene matches: 22. The CDR3 has 22 amino acids.